What follows describes a single T cell receptor beta chain. The antigen is unknown. The sample comes from a study of T cell responses to AZD1222 COVID-19 vaccine. The method was immunoSEQ multiplex PCR; TCRdb's version includes in-frame clones alone and lacks a portion of them. The table shows around 120,000 clones, with roughly 88% occurring only once. Study outcomes and limitations: Following two doses of AZD1222, Spike-specific TCR breadth and depth rose.

The CDR3 is 14 amino acids. J was trimmed by 7 bases and V by 5 bases; bases with no gene match: 4. Per the germline V gene, CDR1 is LGHDT and CDR2 is YNNKEL (reference sequence). The J gene is TRBJ1-6, the V gene TRBV3-1 (or the pseudogene TRBV3-2); 8 bases align to TRBD1. The sample in question was peripheral blood, obtained on day 0 of MenACWY control vaccination. The clonotype comes from an adult in good health. CDR3 DNA: TGTGCCAGCAGCGAAAGGACAGGGAATTCACCCCTCCACTTT. It specifies CASSERTGNSPLHF.